Shown below are 11 T cell receptor beta chains from a single sample sequenced in a study of shared clonotypes between healthy human individuals. Repertoires were generated with immunoSEQ multiplex PCR, while TCRdb's copy carries only in-frame clones and drops some. Of millions of clones in the sample, around nine tenths were seen once. Sequencing was performed on naive CD4+ T cells sorted from blood. Subset of the sample: CD45RA+ positively selected. All receptors come from a man between 18 and 35 years old in good health.

This chain joins TRBV12-5 and TRBJ1-1; D possibly corresponds to TRBD1 (6 bases). CDR3 size: 15 residues. The V and J ends lost 4 bases and 3 bases respectively, with 15 bases between them. Germline CDR1 is LGHNT and CDR2 is FRNRAP. The CDR3 loop is CASGSPGAGDTEAFF. Here the CDR3 DNA reads TGTGCTAGTGGTTCACCGGGGGCGGGGGACACTGAAGCTTTCTTT.

This chain connects TRBV18 to TRBJ1-3; TRBD1 is a possible D gene (5 bases). Per germline, CDR1 KGHSH and CDR2 LQKENI. CDR3 length: 16 amino acids. The V and J ends lost 3 bases and 2 bases respectively, with 14 bases between them. This chain's CDR3 is CASSPPAGGAGNTIYF. DNA of the CDR3: TGTGCCAGCTCACCCCCTGCCGGAGGGGCTGGAAACACCATATATTTT.

The DNA for the CDR3 is TGTGCCAGCTCACCACCTTGGTGGGACAGGACCCAAGAGACCCAGTACTTC. Protein: CASSPPWWDRTQETQYF. This chain joins TRBV18 and TRBJ2-5; 8 nucleotides match TRBD1. The V and J ends lost 0 bases and 1 base, in that order; junction bases with no gene match: 7. Germline V gene lookup returns CDR1 KGHSH and CDR2 LQKENI. The length of the CDR3 is 17 residues.

This clone was recorded once. The chain combines TRBV7-2 with TRBJ2-7; no firm D call. V lost 1 base to trimming and J lost 3 bases, with 10 bases between them. Germline CDR1 reads SGHTA; CDR2 reads FQGNSA. The CDR3 contains 14 residues. The CDR3 loop reads CASSLELVSYEQYF. DNA of the CDR3: TGTGCCAGCAGCTTAGAACTGGTAAGCTACGAGCAGTACTTC.

This rearrangement joins TRBV6-5 to TRBJ1-2; no definite D call. Per germline, CDR1 MNHEY and CDR2 SVGAGI. V dropped 6 bases and J dropped 0 bases, with 8 bases sitting between them. The CDR3 spans 13 residues. The CDR3 spells CASRPSANYGYTF. The CDR3, as DNA: TGTGCCAGCAGGCCGTCTGCTAACTATGGCTACACCTTC.

The chain recombines TRBV6-6 with TRBJ1-3; a weak D match, TRBD1 (5 bases). Germline assignment: CDR1 MNHNY and CDR2 SVGAGI (reference sequence). Trimming took off 7 bases at V and 1 base at J, with 14 bases between the two ends. This CDR3 has 15 residues. CDR3 region: CASKEGIMSGNTIYF. The CDR3 DNA is TGTGCCAGCAAAGAGGGGATAATGTCTGGAAACACCATATATTTT.

The V call is TRBV6-6, the J call TRBJ2-7; 9 positions match TRBD1. Germline assignment: CDR1 MNHNY and CDR2 SVGAGI (reference sequence). The length of the CDR3 is 13 residues. The J segment lost 4 bases and the V segment lost 7 bases, leaving 5 bases of the junction unmatched. The CDR3 coding sequence is TGTGCCAGCAAAAGGGACAGGGAGTACGAGCAGTACTTC. This sequence encodes CASKRDREYEQYF.

The chain has TRBV5-1 and TRBJ2-3; D possibly corresponds to TRBD1 (6 bases). In germline, CDR1 is SGHRS, CDR2 YFSETQ. CDR3 length: 14 amino acids. Trimming pared 4 bases from V and 6 bases from J, leaving 15 bases between. CDR3 loop: CASSLEQGFDTQYF. The CDR3 DNA reads TGCGCCAGCAGCCTAGAACAGGGATTCGATACGCAGTATTTT.

The V gene is TRBV5-1, the J gene TRBJ2-7; D call uncertain. The V gene lost 0 bases and the J gene lost 7 bases, with 8 bases spanning the gap. The CDR3 covers 12 residues. Germline assignment: CDR1 SGHRS and CDR2 YFSETQ. The CDR3 reads CASSLAKGEQYF. The CDR3 DNA reads as TGCGCCAGCAGCTTGGCAAAAGGGGAGCAGTACTTC.

The CDR3 bases are TGTGCCAGTCGTACTAGCGGGACTAACACCGGGGAGCTGTTTTTT. Protein product: CASRTSGTNTGELFF. J is TRBJ2-2 and V is TRBV19; the match to TRBD2 covers 10 bases. CDR1 and CDR2 (germline): LNHDA, SQIVND (reference sequence). V shed 8 bases and J 2 bases; nucleotides not matched to a gene: 5. The CDR3 sequence is 15 residues long.

CDR3 nucleotide sequence: TGTGCCAGCAGCTTAGGTCTACAGGGTAGCAATCAGCCCCAGCATTTT. Residues: CASSLGLQGSNQPQHF. The chain links TRBV7-8 to TRBJ1-5, with D perhaps matching TRBD1 (6 bases). CDR1 and CDR2 from the germline V gene are SGHVS and FQNEAQ. V shed 1 base and J shed 0 bases, with 10 bases lying between them. CDR3 length: 16 amino acids.